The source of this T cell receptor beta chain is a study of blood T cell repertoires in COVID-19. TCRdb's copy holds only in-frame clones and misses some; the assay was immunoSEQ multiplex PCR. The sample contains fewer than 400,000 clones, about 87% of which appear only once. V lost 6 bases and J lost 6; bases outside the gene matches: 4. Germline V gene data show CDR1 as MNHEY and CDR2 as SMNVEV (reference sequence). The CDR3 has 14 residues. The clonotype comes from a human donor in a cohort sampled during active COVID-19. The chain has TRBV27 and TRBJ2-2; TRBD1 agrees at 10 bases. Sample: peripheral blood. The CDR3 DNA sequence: TGTGCCAGCAGGCCGGGACAGGGGTCCGGGGAGCTGTTTTTT. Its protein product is CASRPGQGSGELFF.